This TCR beta chain was retrieved from a study of T cell changes during pregnancy in multiple sclerosis. The assay was immunoSEQ multiplex PCR, and TCRdb's table has in-frame clones only and misses some. Of some 37,000 clones in the sample, around 94% are singletons; the top ten hold less than 0.9%. Trimming removed 5 bases from V and 5 bases from J; junction bases left unmatched: 3. Per germline, CDR1 MDHEN and CDR2 SYDVKM. This CDR3 comprises 15 residues. The chain carries TRBV28 and TRBJ1-4; the match to TRBD1 covers 12 bases. The starting material was CD4+ T cells from peripheral blood mononuclear cells, obtained before pregnancy. The clonotype was recovered from a female donor with multiple sclerosis, enrolled in a pregnancy study. In DNA form, the CDR3 reads TGTGCCAGCAGTGGGGACAGGGGGCTAAATGAAAAACTGTTTTTT. Protein product: CASSGDRGLNEKLFF.